This is a list of T cell receptor beta chains from one sample in a study of blood T cell repertoires in COVID-19. Profiled with immunoSEQ multiplex PCR; TCRdb holds only in-frame clones, not every one. Seen here are fewer than 45,000 clones, about four fifths observed once, and the top ten hold roughly 13%. Sequencing used peripheral blood. The source of these receptors is a human donor in a cohort sampled during active COVID-19. CDR3s include the opening cysteine and the closing phenylalanine or tryptophan. Each record gives: clone size, D gene, J gene, V gene, CDR3 protein, CDR3 DNA. D genes are given only for firm matches. The size entry is marked missing in some rows and otherwise reads once, few, many or a size class.

NA,NA,TRBJ2-1,TRBV7-8,CASSLGGSGYNEQFF,TGTGCCAGCAGCTTAGGAGGTAGCGGCTACAATGAGCAGTTCTTC
NA,TRBD2,TRBJ2-2,TRBV5-1,CASNTGGLAYTGELFF,TGCGCCAGCAACACCGGGGGACTAGCTTATACCGGGGAGCTGTTTTTT
few,NA,TRBJ1-6,TRBV19,CASSIGSSYNSPLHF,TGTGCCAGTAGTATTGGGAGCTCCTATAATTCACCCCTCCACTTT
NA,TRBD2,TRBJ2-6,TRBV5-6,CASSDGLAGLSGANVLTF,TGTGCCAGCAGCGATGGACTAGCGGGGCTATCTGGGGCCAACGTCCTGACTTTC
NA,NA,TRBJ2-7,TRBV30,CAWSVIGGEQYF,TGTGCCTGGAGTGTTATTGGGGGGGAGCAGTACTTC
NA,NA,TRBJ2-7,TRBV10-1,CASSLWPGPNYEQYF,TGCGCCAGCAGCCTCTGGCCAGGGCCGAACTACGAGCAGTACTTC
NA,TRBD2,TRBJ2-5,TRBV19,CASSTSILDPLAGGWKETQYF,TGTGCCAGTAGCACCAGTATATTGGATCCACTAGCGGGAGGATGGAAAGAGACCCAGTACTTC
once,TRBD1,TRBJ2-4,TRBV18,CASSPQRDRAKNIQYF,TGTGCCAGCTCACCCCAGAGGGACAGGGCCAAAAACATTCAGTACTTC
NA,TRBD1,TRBJ1-3,TRBV30,CAWSAGGGNTIYF,TGTGCCTGGAGTGCAGGGGGTGGAAACACCATATATTTT
NA,NA,TRBJ1-2,TRBV12-3/TRBV12-4,CASGIGARYGYTF,TGTGCCAGCGGGATTGGGGCCCGCTATGGCTACACCTTC
once,TRBD1,TRBJ1-4,TRBV29-1,CSVAFRPGQGLEKLFF,TGCAGCGTTGCTTTTCGGCCGGGACAGGGCCTTGAAAAACTGTTTTTT
NA,TRBD1,TRBJ1-4,TRBV28,CASSSPGQGAGNEKLFF,TGTGCCAGCAGTTCTCCGGGACAGGGGGCGGGTAATGAAAAACTGTTTTTT
NA,NA,TRBJ2-1,TRBV2,CASSVEYEQFF,TGTGCCAGCAGTGTTGAGTATGAGCAGTTCTTC
NA,TRBD2,TRBJ2-7,TRBV5-4,CASSLDSGVYEQYF,TGTGCCAGCAGCTTGGACAGCGGGGTCTACGAGCAGTACTTC
NA,TRBD2,TRBJ2-5,TRBV19,CASRTLSSGSETQYF,TGTGCCAGTAGGACCCTCTCTAGCGGGAGTGAGACCCAGTACTTC
NA,NA,TRBJ2-1,TRBV19,CASSIQLSSYNEQFF,TGTGCCAGTAGTATTCAGTTAAGCTCCTACAATGAGCAGTTCTTC
few,TRBD2,TRBJ2-3,TRBV7-8,CASSRGGDTQYF,TGTGCCAGCAGCCGGGGGGGAGATACGCAGTATTTT
NA,TRBD1,TRBJ2-1,TRBV19,CASSSGTGRGYNEQFF,TGTGCCAGTAGTTCCGGGACAGGTCGGGGCTACAATGAGCAGTTCTTC
NA,NA,TRBJ1-1,TRBV7-2,CASSLLAAGDTEAFF,TGTGCCAGCAGCTTACTTGCCGCAGGGGACACTGAAGCTTTCTTT
NA,TRBD1,TRBJ2-1,TRBV7-3,CASSLSPGGGTSPRFF,TGTGCCAGCAGCTTATCCCCAGGGGGCGGAACGAGCCCCCGGTTCTTC
NA,TRBD1,TRBJ1-2,TRBV5-1,CASSTGQGVGYTF,TGCGCCAGCAGCACAGGACAGGGGGTTGGCTACACCTTC
once,TRBD2,TRBJ2-1,TRBV5-8,CASSLGYLAGEDEQFF,TGTGCCAGCAGCTTGGGTTACCTAGCGGGAGAGGATGAGCAGTTCTTC